Presented here are 24 T cell receptor beta chains from one specimen sequenced in a study of T cells in women clearing cervical HPV infection. TCRdb's table, derived via immunoSEQ multiplex PCR, lists solely in-frame clones and lacks some. This table lists 30,000 to 45,000 clones. Sequenced sample: blood buffy coat. The receptors were gathered from a woman between 18 and 69 years old with a cervical HPV16 infection that either progressed to CIN3+ or cleared (not recorded which).

Remarks on this clone: The sequence runs out 3 residues before the end of the CDR3; the remainder is reconstructed from the germline J gene. The chain has TRBV2 and TRBJ1-5; 7 bases match TRBD1. Looked up from germline, CDR1 is SNHLY and CDR2 is FYNNEI. The trim removed 4 bases at V and 6 bases at J, leaving 12 bases unmatched. CDR3 length: 16 residues. CDR3 region: CASSADFGQGGQPQHF. The part of the CDR3 DNA that was read is TGTGCCAGCAGTGCCGATTTTGGGCAGGGGGGTCAGCCC.

Concerning this clone itself: The CDR3 end falls 3 residues outside the read, so it is completed with the germline J gene. V gene TRBV5-6 combines with J gene TRBJ2-2, with 10 bases identical to TRBD1. Germline CDR1 is SGHDT and CDR2 is YYEEEE. The CDR3 covers 15 residues. Partial CDR3 DNA: TGTGCCAGCAGCAGGCGGACAGGGGGTAATTCACCG. It codes for CASSRRTGGNSP. The whole CDR3 protein is CASSRRTGGNSPLFF.

A remark on this clone: With the read ending 3 residues before the CDR3 end, the germline J gene is used to fill in that end. This chain connects TRBV10-3 to TRBJ2-7; D call uncertain. The CDR3 length is 11 residues. The germline CDR1 and CDR2 sequences are ENHRY and SYGVKD. V was cut by 3 bases and J by 4 bases, with 4 bases left in between. CDR3 sequence reads: CAISEQYEQYF. Incomplete CDR3 DNA: TGTGCCATCAGTGAACAGTACGAG.

Remarks on this clone: The CDR3 end falls 3 residues outside the read, so it is completed with the germline J gene. The V and J genes are TRBV12-3 or TRBV12-4 and TRBJ2-4, with a possible D match to TRBD2 (6 bases). This CDR3 comprises 13 residues. V lost 3 bases, J lost 3 bases, and 6 bases lay in between. CDR3 protein: CASSLGGKNIQYF. The part of the CDR3 DNA that was read is TGTGCCAGCAGTTTGGGGGGCAAAAACATT.

About this clone itself: The read stops 3 residues short of the end of the CDR3; the missing end is completed from the germline J gene. The chain joins TRBV7-9 to TRBJ1-1; the D is unclear. V was shortened by 3 bases and J by 5 bases, with 13 bases between the two germline ends. Germline loops: CDR1 SEHNR, CDR2 FQNEAQ (reference sequence). The CDR3 has 14 amino acids. The CDR3 sequence: CASSFSRVGTEAFF. Incomplete CDR3 DNA: TGTGCCAGCAGCTTCTCCCGGGTCGGGACTGAA.

The CDR3 DNA, read in part, is TGTGCTAGTGAACTTCAAGGGGTATATCATGGC. Protein product: CASELQGVYHG. The CDR3 reads in full as CASELQGVYHGYTF. The chain uses TRBV12-5 and TRBJ1-2, with D perhaps matching TRBD1 (5 bases). The sequence runs out 3 residues before the end of the CDR3; the remainder is reconstructed from the germline J gene. Germline V gene data show CDR1 as LGHNT and CDR2 as FRNRAP. The CDR3 length is 14 residues. V lost 7 bases to trimming and J lost 6 bases, with 18 bases between them.

As for this clone: The read ends 3 residues before the CDR3 terminus; that terminus is restored from the germline J gene. This chain connects TRBV4-2 to TRBJ1-6; no reliable D call. Per the germline V gene, CDR1 is LGHNA and CDR2 is YNFKEQ. The CDR3 has 15 residues. The V and J ends lost 1 base and 5 bases respectively, with 9 bases between them. CDR3 sequence reads: CASSQGADDNSPLHF. CDR3 DNA (partial): TGTGCCAGCAGCCAAGGGGCTGATGATAATTCACCC.

Worth noting for this clone: Read coverage stops 3 residues before the CDR3 terminus; the germline J gene supplies the remainder. The J gene is TRBJ2-1, the V gene TRBV7-2; possible D gene TRBD1, 5 bases. The CDR3 loop spans 15 amino acids. The ends were cut back, 1 base at V and 7 bases at J, with 14 bases in the middle. The germline V gene encodes CDR1 SGHTA and CDR2 FQGNSA. CDR3 DNA, as far as it was read: TGTGCCAGCAGCTTAGGCCTAGGATCAGGGAATGAG. Translating gives CASSLGLGSGNE. The entire CDR3 protein is CASSLGLGSGNEQFF.

Comment on this clone: The read terminates 3 residues ahead of where the CDR3 ends, so the germline J gene completes it. This chain links TRBV10-3 with TRBJ2-3; TRBD2 agrees at 7 bases. The CDR3 loop spans 16 amino acids. CDR1 and CDR2 (germline): ENHRY, SYGVKD. The sequenced part of the CDR3 DNA is TGTGCCATCAGTGAGTCGGGAGGGGTCGGCAATCAGCCG. As protein: CAISESGGVGNQP. The whole CDR3 sequence reads CAISESGGVGNQPQYF.

About this clone itself: Sequencing ends 3 residues short of the CDR3 end; the germline J gene provides the rest. The chain is built from TRBV10-3 and TRBJ2-2; tentative D call: TRBD1 (6 bases). The ends were cut back, 7 bases at V and 3 bases at J, with 12 bases in the middle. The CDR3 loop spans 14 amino acids. Germline V lookup: CDR1 ENHRY, CDR2 SYGVKD. The covered CDR3 bases are TGTGCCATCAAGGGGGTAGGGGACACCGGGGAG. Protein sequence: CAIKGVGDTGE. In full, the CDR3 is CAIKGVGDTGELFF.

Details on this clone: The DNA ends 3 residues before the CDR3 does, and the rest of the CDR3 is filled in from the germline J gene. The chain recombines TRBV2 with TRBJ2-3, with D possibly matching TRBD2 (6 bases). V lost 8 bases, J lost 3 bases, and 9 bases lay in between. Germline V gene sequence: CDR1 SNHLY, CDR2 FYNNEI. The CDR3 length is 12 residues. The DNA read from the CDR3 is TGTGCCAGCGAGGGGAGGACAGATACG. Residues: CASEGRTDT. The entire CDR3 sequence reads CASEGRTDTQYF.

On this clone: The CDR3 is cut off 3 residues early in the read; its end comes from the germline J gene. The rearrangement uses TRBV4-2 and TRBJ1-5, with a possible D match to TRBD1 (6 bases). Germline CDR1 reads LGHNA; CDR2 reads YNFKEQ. V lost 1 base and J 6 bases, leaving 13 bases between the germline ends. The length of the CDR3 is 15 residues. Partial CDR3 DNA: TGTGCCAGCAGCCAAGGCCGGACAGTGCCTCAGCCC. This sequence encodes CASSQGRTVPQP. The full CDR3 is CASSQGRTVPQPQHF.

Of note for this clone: One end of the junction is discordant with germline, which a read error may explain. With the read ending 3 residues before the CDR3 end, the germline J gene is used to fill in that end. Other DNA sequences of this sample code for an identical CDR3. The chain is built from TRBV29-1 and TRBJ1-3; 8 nucleotides line up with TRBD1. The length of the CDR3 is 14 residues. Germline V CDR1 and CDR2: SQVTM, ANQGSEA. The CDR3 sequence: CSADRVKPGNTIYF. The part of the CDR3 DNA that was read is TGCAGCGCGGACAGGGTGAAACCTGGAAATACC.

On this clone: The junction and the germline gene differ at one end; a read error may be behind it. With the read ending 3 residues before the CDR3 end, the germline J gene is used to fill in that end. The chain links TRBV4-2 to TRBJ2-5; D perhaps matches TRBD1 (5 bases). Germline loops: CDR1 LGHNA, CDR2 YNFKEQ. This CDR3 is 12 amino acids long. CDR3 DNA, as far as it was read: TGCGCCATACCGACAGAACAAGAGACC. Translated: CAIPTEQET. The full-length CDR3 reads as CAIPTEQETQYF.

A word on this clone: The DNA ends 3 residues before the CDR3 does, and the rest of the CDR3 is filled in from the germline J gene. J is TRBJ1-2 and V is TRBV6-1; the match to TRBD1 covers 8 bases. The germline V gene has CDR1 MNHNS and CDR2 SASEGT. The CDR3 has 14 residues. The CDR3 DNA, read in part, is TGTGCCAGCAGTGATCACAGGGGGTTGGGCGGC. Its protein product is CASSDHRGLGG. In full, the CDR3 reads CASSDHRGLGGYTF.

Regarding this clone: The sequence runs out 3 residues before the end of the CDR3; the remainder is reconstructed from the germline J gene. This sequence joins TRBV7-9 and TRBJ2-5; TRBD2 matches 11 bases. Germline-derived CDR1 and CDR2 are SEHNR and FQNEAQ (reference sequence). CDR3 length: 15 residues. The part of the CDR3 DNA that was read is TGTGCCAGCAGCTTACTAGCGGGGGGCACAGATACC. It translates to CASSLLAGGTDT. The entire CDR3 reads CASSLLAGGTDTQYF.

As for this clone: The read stops 3 residues short of the end of the CDR3; the missing end is completed from the germline J gene. The J gene is TRBJ2-2, the V gene TRBV19; tentatively, D is TRBD2 (5 bases). V was cut by 1 base and J by 2 bases, with 11 bases left in between. The CDR3 is 16 amino acids. Germline CDR1 and CDR2: LNHDA and SQIVND (reference sequence). CDR3 DNA (partial): TGTGCCAGTAGTATAGGCGGGCAGGTAAACACCGGGGAG. Its protein is CASSIGGQVNTGE. The full CDR3 sequence reads CASSIGGQVNTGELFF.

To note about this clone: The read terminates 3 residues before the CDR3 end, so the remaining end is supplied by the germline J gene. This rearrangement joins TRBV20-1 to TRBJ1-3; D gene uncertain. Trimming shortened V by 7 bases and J by 0 bases, and 16 bases separated the two germline ends. The V gene's germline CDR1 is DFQATT and CDR2 SNEGSKA (reference sequence). The CDR3 has 15 amino acids. The CDR3 sequence: CSVLGVGNSGNTIYF. The sequenced CDR3 bases are TGCAGTGTTCTAGGTGTAGGCAACTCTGGAAACACC.

Regarding this clone: The read terminates 3 residues ahead of where the CDR3 ends, so the germline J gene completes it. The rearrangement links TRBV30 to TRBJ2-3; maybe TRBD2 (5 bases). V shed 4 bases and J shed 2 bases, with 16 bases lying between them. The CDR3 spans 15 residues. From germline, CDR1 is GTSNPN and CDR2 SVGIG (reference sequence). The CDR3 loop reads CAWNRGPSNTDTQYF. CDR3 bases read: TGTGCCTGGAATCGAGGTCCTAGCAACACAGATACG.

About this clone itself: The read ends 3 residues early relative to the CDR3; the germline J gene fills the gap. This chain joins TRBV11-2 and TRBJ1-2; possible D gene TRBD1, 6 bases. CDR1 SGHAT and CDR2 FQNNGV come from the germline V gene. This CDR3 has 13 amino acids. Trimming shortened V by 5 bases and J by 4 bases, and 11 bases separated the two germline ends. Partial CDR3 DNA: TGTGCCAGCAGCGATACAGGGATCTATGGC. This encodes CASSDTGIYG. The whole CDR3 sequence is CASSDTGIYGYTF. The full variable domain, its missing parts supplied by reference TRBV11-2 and TRBJ1-2, is EAGVAQSPRYKIIEKRQSVAFWCNPISGHATLYWYQQILGQGPKLLIQFQNNGVVDDSQLPKDRFSAERLKGVDSTLKIQPAKLEDSAVYLCASSDTGIYGYTFGSGTRLTVV.

In the case of this clone: One end of the junction varies from germline; a read error may be responsible. The read halts 3 residues ahead of the CDR3 end, with the missing end drawn from the germline J gene. The J gene is TRBJ2-2, the V gene TRBV20-1, with no clear D. Germline-derived CDR1 and CDR2 are DFQATT and SNEGSKA (reference sequence). This CDR3 region has 13 residues. CDR3 sequence: CSAREGLTGELFF. CDR3 DNA, as far as it was read: TGCAGTGCGAGAGAAGGGTTGACCGGGGAG.

To note about this clone: Read coverage stops 3 residues before the CDR3 terminus; the germline J gene supplies the remainder. This chain joins TRBV11-2 and TRBJ2-7; D call uncertain. Germline lookup yields CDR1 SGHAT and CDR2 FQNNGV. V lost 0 bases and J 6 bases, leaving 12 bases between the germline ends. The CDR3 loop spans 14 amino acids. Partial CDR3 DNA: TGTGCCAGCAGCTTAGAATTAAATAGAGCCGAG. This gives the protein CASSLELNRAE. The full CDR3 protein reads CASSLELNRAEQYF. Full variable domain (rest looked up from reference TRBV11-2 and TRBJ2-7): EAGVAQSPRYKIIEKRQSVAFWCNPISGHATLYWYQQILGQGPKLLIQFQNNGVVDDSQLPKDRFSAERLKGVDSTLKIQPAKLEDSAVYLCASSLELNRAEQYFGPGTRLTVT.

Points on this clone: The read ends 3 residues shy of where the CDR3 ends; the end is completed using the germline J gene. The V gene is TRBV7-2, the J gene TRBJ1-4, with D unresolved. Germline CDR1 SGHTA, CDR2 FQGNSA. V lost 4 bases and J 4 bases, leaving 13 bases between the germline ends. The CDR3 runs 15 residues. The DNA read from the CDR3 is TGTGCCAGCAGCTCTCGAGGGTCAGGTAATGAAAAA. Translating it yields CASSSRGSGNEK. In full, the CDR3 reads CASSSRGSGNEKLFF.

A word on this clone: Coverage ceases 3 residues before the CDR3 finishes, and the germline J gene fills in the end. The V and J genes are TRBV20-1 and TRBJ2-7, with TRBD2 matching 9 bases. Germline loops: CDR1 DFQATT, CDR2 SNEGSKA (reference sequence). J lost 3 bases, V lost 2 bases, and 5 bases had no gene match. This CDR3 is built from 14 residues. This CDR3 is CSARIPAGGYEQYF. The CDR3 bases that were read are TGCAGTGCTAGAATCCCAGCGGGAGGCTACGAG.